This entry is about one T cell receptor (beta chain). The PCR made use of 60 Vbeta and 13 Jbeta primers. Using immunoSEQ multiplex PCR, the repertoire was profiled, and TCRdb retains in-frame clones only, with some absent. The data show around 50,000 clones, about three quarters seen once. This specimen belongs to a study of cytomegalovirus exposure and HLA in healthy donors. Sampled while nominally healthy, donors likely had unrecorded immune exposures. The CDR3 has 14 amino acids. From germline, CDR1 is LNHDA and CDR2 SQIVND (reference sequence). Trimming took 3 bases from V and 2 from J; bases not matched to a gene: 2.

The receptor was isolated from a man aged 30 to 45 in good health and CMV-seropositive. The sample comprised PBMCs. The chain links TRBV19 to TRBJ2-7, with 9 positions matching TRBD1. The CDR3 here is CASSIGTGTYEQYF. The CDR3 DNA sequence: TGTGCCAGTAGTATTGGGACAGGGACCTACGAGCAGTACTTC.